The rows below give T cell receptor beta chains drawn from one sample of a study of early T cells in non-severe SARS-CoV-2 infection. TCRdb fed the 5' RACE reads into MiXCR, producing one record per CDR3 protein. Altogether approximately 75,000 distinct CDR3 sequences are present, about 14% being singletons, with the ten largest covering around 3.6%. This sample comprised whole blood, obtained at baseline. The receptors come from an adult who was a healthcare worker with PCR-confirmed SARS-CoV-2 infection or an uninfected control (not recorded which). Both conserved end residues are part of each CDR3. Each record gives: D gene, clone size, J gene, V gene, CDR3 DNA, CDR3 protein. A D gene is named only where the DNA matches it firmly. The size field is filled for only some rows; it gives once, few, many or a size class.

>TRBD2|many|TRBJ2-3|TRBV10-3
TGTGCCATAGGACTAGCGGGAAAGGCAGATACGCAGTATTTT
CAIGLAGKADTQYF
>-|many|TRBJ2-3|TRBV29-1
TGCAGCGTTGTAGTCTGGGGCCCAGATACGCAGTATTTT
CSVVVWGPDTQYF
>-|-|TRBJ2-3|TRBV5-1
TGCGCCAGCAGCTTGGCCGCTTGGAGCAGGGGCCTAACAGATACGCAGTATTTT
CASSLAAWSRGLTDTQYF
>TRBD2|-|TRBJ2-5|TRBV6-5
TGTGCCAGCAGTTACACCGGACTAGCGGGCTTACAAGAGACCCAGTACTTC
CASSYTGLAGLQETQYF
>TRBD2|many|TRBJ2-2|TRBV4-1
TGCGCCAGCAGCCAGTGGACTAGGGATCTGAGCGGGGAGCTGTTTTTT
CASSQWTRDLSGELFF
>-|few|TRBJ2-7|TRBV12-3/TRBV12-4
TGTGCCAGCAGTACGACCGACAGCTCCTACGAGCAGTACTTC
CASSTTDSSYEQYF
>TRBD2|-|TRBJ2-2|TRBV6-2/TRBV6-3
TGTGCCAGCAGTTACACCCGGACTAGCGGGAACACCGGGGAGCTGTTTTTT
CASSYTRTSGNTGELFF
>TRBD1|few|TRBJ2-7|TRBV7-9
TGTGCCAGCAGTCCCGGGACAGGGGCCCACGAGCAGTACTTC
CASSPGTGAHEQYF
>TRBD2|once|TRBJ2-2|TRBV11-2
TGTGCCAGCAGCTTTCCTCGGGCGAGCGGGAGCCGAAACACCGGGGAGCTGTTTTTT
CASSFPRASGSRNTGELFF
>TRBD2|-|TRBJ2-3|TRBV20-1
TGCAGTGCTAGAGATCTCAGGACTAGCGGGAGTAGCGATACGCAGTATTTT
CSARDLRTSGSSDTQYF
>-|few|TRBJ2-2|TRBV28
TGTGCCAGCAGTCCTGGGGGACCAGGAACCGGGGAGCTGTTTTTT
CASSPGGPGTGELFF
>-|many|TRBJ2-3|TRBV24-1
TGTGCCACCAGTGATTTTACGGCGCCTAGCACAGATACGCAGTATTTT
CATSDFTAPSTDTQYF
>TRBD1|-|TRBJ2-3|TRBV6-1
TGTGCCAGCAGCGCCGTAGGGACAGTCCCAGATACGCAGTATTTT
CASSAVGTVPDTQYF
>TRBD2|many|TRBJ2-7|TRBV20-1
TGCAGTGCTAGGAGGGCGGGTAGCGGGAGTTACGAGCAGTACTTC
CSARRAGSGSYEQYF
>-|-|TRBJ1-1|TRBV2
TGTGCCAGCAGTGAAGCAAATAGGAACACTGAAGCTTTCTTT
CASSEANRNTEAFF
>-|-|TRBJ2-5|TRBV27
TGTGCCAGCAGTTATGGGTTAAGGGAGACCCAGTACTTC
CASSYGLRETQYF
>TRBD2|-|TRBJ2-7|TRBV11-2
TGTGCCAGCAGCTCTAGCGGGAGCTACGAGCAGTACTTC
CASSSSGSYEQYF
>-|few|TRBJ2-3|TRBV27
TGTGCCAGCAGTTGGGGGGTCGCAGATACGCAGTATTTT
CASSWGVADTQYF
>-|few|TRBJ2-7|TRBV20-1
TGCAGTGCTCCAGGCCGCTCCTACGAGCAGTACTTC
CSAPGRSYEQYF
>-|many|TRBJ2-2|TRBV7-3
TGTGCCAGCAGCCCCCCAAGAGGGGAGCTGTTTTTT
CASSPPRGELFF
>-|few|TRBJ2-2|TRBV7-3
TGTGCCAGCACCACAGCCCCCGGTTCTCGCACCGGGGAGCTGTTTTTT
CASTTAPGSRTGELFF
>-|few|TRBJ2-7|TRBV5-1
TGCGCCAGCAGCTTGGACCTAGTCTCCCGAATCTACGAGCAGTACTTC
CASSLDLVSRIYEQYF
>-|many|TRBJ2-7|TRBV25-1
TGTGCCAGCACCGCCTCGGGGCAGAGCTCCTACGAGCAGTACTTC
CASTASGQSSYEQYF
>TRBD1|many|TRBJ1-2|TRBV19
TGTGCCAGTAGTCTTGGGACAGGGCTGAAAGATGGCTACACCTTC
CASSLGTGLKDGYTF
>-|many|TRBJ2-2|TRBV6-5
TGTGCCAGCAGGATCACTCTGAACACCGGGGAGCTGTTTTTT
CASRITLNTGELFF
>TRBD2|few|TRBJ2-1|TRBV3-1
TGTGCCAGCAGCCCCACTAGCGGGAGGCTTAGTGAGCAGTTCTTC
CASSPTSGRLSEQFF
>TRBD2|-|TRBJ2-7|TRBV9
TGTGCCAGCAGCGTCGGGAGGGCGGACCTCGCCGGAGGGGAGCAGTACTTC
CASSVGRADLAGGEQYF
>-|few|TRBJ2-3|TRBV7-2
TGTGCCAGCGCGACGAGGACAGATACGCAGTATTTT
CASATRTDTQYF
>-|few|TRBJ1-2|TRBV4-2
TGTGCCAGCAGCCTGGGGATCTATGGCTACACCTTC
CASSLGIYGYTF
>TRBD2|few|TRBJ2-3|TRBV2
TGTGCCAGCAGAGCAACACTAGCGCCGAGCACAGATACGCAGTATTTT
CASRATLAPSTDTQYF
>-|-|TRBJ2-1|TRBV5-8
TGTGCCAGCAGGGACTTCTACAATGAGCAGTTCTTC
CASRDFYNEQFF
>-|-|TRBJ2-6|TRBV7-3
TGTGCCAGCAGCTTATTGGAGCTCTCTGGGGCCAACGTCCTGACTTTC
CASSLLELSGANVLTF
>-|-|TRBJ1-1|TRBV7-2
TGTGCCAGCAGCTGGCGACAGACGAACACTGAAGCTTTCTTT
CASSWRQTNTEAFF
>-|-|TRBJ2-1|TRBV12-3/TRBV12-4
TGTGCCAGCATTCATACCACCGCGGCGGGCTACAATGAGCAGTTCTTC
CASIHTTAAGYNEQFF
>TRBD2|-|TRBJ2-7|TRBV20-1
TGCAGTGCTAGAGATGAAACTAGCGGGAGTTACGAGCAGTACTTC
CSARDETSGSYEQYF
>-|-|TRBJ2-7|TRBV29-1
TGCAGCGTTGAAGGATCCGGAGCCTACGAGCAGTACTTC
CSVEGSGAYEQYF
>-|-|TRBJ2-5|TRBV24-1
TGTGCCACCAGTGATTTGGAAGAGACCCAGTACTTC
CATSDLEETQYF
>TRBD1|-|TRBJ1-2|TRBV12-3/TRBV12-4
TGTGCCAGCAGTTTAGCGGAGGGGACAGGGCCTGGCTACACCTTC
CASSLAEGTGPGYTF
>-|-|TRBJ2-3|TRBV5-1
TGCGCCAGCAGCTCAACCGGAGGGGGAGATACGCAGTATTTT
CASSSTGGGDTQYF
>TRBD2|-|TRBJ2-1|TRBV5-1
TGCGCCAGCAGCTTGGCCGCTAGCGGGAGGGCCCATGAGCAGTTCTTC
CASSLAASGRAHEQFF
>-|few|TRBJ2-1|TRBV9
TGTGCCAGCAGCCAACATCGGGAGCATGAGCAGTTCTTC
CASSQHREHEQFF
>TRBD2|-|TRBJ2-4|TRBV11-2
TGTGCCAGCAGCCCGGGACAGGTGCTAGCGGGAGCAAACTTAGCCAAAAACATTCAGTACTTC
CASSPGQVLAGANLAKNIQYF
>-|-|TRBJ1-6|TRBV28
TGTGCCAGCAGTTTATCGACACAGCCTAATTCACCCCTCCACTTT
CASSLSTQPNSPLHF
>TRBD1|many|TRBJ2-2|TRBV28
TGTGCCAGCACCCCGACCGGGACAGGGACATCCACCGGGGAGCTGTTTTTT
CASTPTGTGTSTGELFF
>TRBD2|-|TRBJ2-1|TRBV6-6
TGTGCCAGCAGAGAGACTAGCGGGTCGCCTAATGAGCAGTTCTTC
CASRETSGSPNEQFF